This TCR beta chain was recovered during a study of lymphopenia after photon versus proton radiotherapy. The repertoire was sequenced with immunoSEQ multiplex PCR; TCRdb's copy has only in-frame clones and lacks some. The table records approximately 91,000 clones, about 86% of them present only once. V was trimmed by 4 bases and J by 3 bases, leaving 4 bases between them. The CDR3 has 11 residues. CDR1 is SEHNR and CDR2 is FQNEAQ in the germline V gene (reference sequence). This receptor was obtained from a man aged 55-75 years with pancreatic cancer. The chain has TRBV7-9 and TRBJ2-7; D uncertain. Sequencing used peripheral blood, obtained from a patient treated with proton-based radiotherapy. The DNA of the CDR3 is TGTGCCAGCAGCTGGGGCTACGAGCAGTACTTC. Translating it yields CASSWGYEQYF.